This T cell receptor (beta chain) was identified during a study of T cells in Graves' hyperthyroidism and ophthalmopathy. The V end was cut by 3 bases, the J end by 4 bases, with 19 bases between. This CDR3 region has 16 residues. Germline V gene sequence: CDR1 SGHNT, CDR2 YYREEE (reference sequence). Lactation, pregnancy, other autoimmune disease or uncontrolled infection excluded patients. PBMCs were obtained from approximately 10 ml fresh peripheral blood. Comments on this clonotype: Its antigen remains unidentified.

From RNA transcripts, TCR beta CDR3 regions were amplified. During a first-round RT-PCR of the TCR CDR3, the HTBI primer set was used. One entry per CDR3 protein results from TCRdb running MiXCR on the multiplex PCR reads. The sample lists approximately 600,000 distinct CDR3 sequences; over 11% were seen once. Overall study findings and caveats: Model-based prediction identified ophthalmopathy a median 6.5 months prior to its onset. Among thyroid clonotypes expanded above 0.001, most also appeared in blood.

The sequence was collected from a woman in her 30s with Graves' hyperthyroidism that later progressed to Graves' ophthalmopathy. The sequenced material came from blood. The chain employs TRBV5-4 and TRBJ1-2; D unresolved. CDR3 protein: CASSSSGEAIFYGYTF. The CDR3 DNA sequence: TGTGCCAGCAGCTCCTCTGGGGAGGCCATCTTCTATGGCTACACCTTC. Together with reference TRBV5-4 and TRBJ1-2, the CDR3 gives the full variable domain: ETGVTQSPTHLIKTRGQQVTLRCSSQSGHNTVSWYQQALGQGPQFIFQYYREEENGRGNFPPRFSGLQFPNYSSELNVNALELDDSALYLCASSSSGEAIFYGYTFGSGTRLTVV.